Below are 30 T cell receptor beta chains sequenced from a single sample in a study of tumor-infiltrating lymphocytes in oesophageal squamous cell carcinoma. TCRdb ran MiXCR on the PCR reads and lists one entry per CDR3 protein. This sample has around 9,300 distinct CDR3 sequences, with 66% found just once. Sequenced input: esophageal tumor tissue. These receptors came from a female donor with esophageal squamous cell carcinoma.

The chain couples TRBV27 to TRBJ2-6; weak D call: TRBD1 (6 bases). The assigned J gene may be wrong: the sequence end matches TRBJ2-5 better. The germline V gene has CDR1 MNHEY and CDR2 SMNVEV (reference sequence). The CDR3 runs to 15 residues. CDR3 sequence reads: CASSLGHREQETQYF. Written as DNA, the CDR3 is TGTGCCAGCAGCCTAGGGCACAGGGAGCAAGAGACCCAGTACTTC.

This clonotype was detected once. This sequence joins TRBV12-3 or TRBV12-4 and TRBJ2-3; perhaps D is TRBD1 or TRBD2 (7 bases each). Near its end, the DNA agrees better with TRBJ2-7, so the J call may be wrong. The CDR3 is 14 amino acids. CDR3 in amino acids: CASTEAGQLYEQYF. CDR3 DNA: TGTGCCAGCACCGAAGCGGGACAGTTGTACGAGCAGTACTTC.

The chain combines TRBV12-3 or TRBV12-4 with TRBJ2-1, with no clear D. The germline V and J ends were trimmed by 6 bases and 0 bases, with 12 bases remaining between them. CDR3 size: 15 residues. The CDR3 region has the DNA TGTGCCAGCAGGTCCTCCCCTAGCTCCTACAATGAGCAGTTCTTC. Its translation: CASRSSPSSYNEQFF.

The rearrangement joins TRBV5-6 to TRBJ2-1, with 7 bases fitting TRBD1. V lost 4 bases and J lost 10; bases outside the gene matches: 11. The CDR3 length is 14 residues. Germline V gene sequence: CDR1 SGHDT, CDR2 YYEEEE. In DNA form, the CDR3 reads TGTGCCAGCAGCCCTACGACAGGGATCTACGAGCAGTTCTTC. Translated, it gives CASSPTTGIYEQFF.

The V and J genes are TRBV6-1 and TRBJ2-6; TRBD2 agrees at 7 bases. The DNA matches TRBJ2-5 better at its end, which makes the J call doubtful. CDR3 length equals 15 residues. Germline V gene sequence: CDR1 MNHNS, CDR2 SASEGT. CDR3 protein: CASTYGREHGETQYF. For the CDR3, the DNA is TGTGCCAGCACCTACGGGCGGGAGCATGGGGAGACCCAGTACTTC.

V and J are TRBV6-6 and TRBJ2-4, with D tentatively TRBD1 (5 bases). The last part of the DNA fits TRBJ2-1 better; the J call may be wrong. The CDR3 length is 15 residues. Germline CDR1 reads MNHNY; CDR2 reads SVGAGI (reference sequence). For the CDR3, the DNA is TGTGCCAGCAGTTACTCGCAGGGTTTAAGCAATGAGCAGTTCTTC. Translation: CASSYSQGLSNEQFF.

This clonotype has just a few counts. The gene calls are TRBV7-8 and TRBJ2-1; tentative D call: TRBD2 (5 bases). The V and J ends lost 7 bases and 8 bases respectively, with 18 bases between them. The V gene's germline CDR1 is SGHVS and CDR2 FQNEAQ. CDR3 length: 14 residues. This CDR3 is CASNRLDSRDEQFF. The CDR3 nucleotides are TGTGCCAGCAACCGACTGGACTCCCGAGATGAGCAGTTCTTC.

As to this clonotype: Given a much more abundant clone one base away, this may be a read error. This chain uses TRBV2 with TRBJ2-5; 10 positions match TRBD2. From germline, CDR1 is SNHLY and CDR2 FYNNEI. The length of the CDR3 is 16 residues. The V gene end was trimmed by 8 bases and the J gene end by 11 bases; junction bases not matched to a gene: 20. The CDR3: CASAELRLAGDNEQYF. The CDR3 coding sequence is TGTGCCAGCGCGGAGTTGCGCCTAGCGGGAGACAATGAGCAGTACTTC.

This clonotype is labeled as large (0.1 to 1%). The CDR3 sequence is CASSSTPISYNEQFF. The CDR3 DNA reads as TGTGCCAGCAGTTCGACACCGATCTCCTACAATGAGCAGTTCTTC. The chain carries TRBV12-3 or TRBV12-4 and TRBJ2-1; D ambiguous. V gave up 4 bases and J gave up 0 bases, with 10 bases separating them. This CDR3 has 15 amino acids.

This rearrangement joins TRBV5-1 to TRBJ1-2; 7 bases fit TRBD1. V shed 3 bases and J 8 bases; nucleotides not matched to a gene: 10. This CDR3 region has 14 residues. Germline V gene data show CDR1 as SGHRS and CDR2 as YFSETQ. This CDR3 is CASSSRSMTGGYTF. The CDR3 nucleotides read TGCGCCAGCAGCTCGCGTAGTATGACAGGGGGCTACACCTTC.

The V gene is TRBV7-8, the J gene TRBJ2-7; D remains ambiguous. The J call may be mistaken, given a closer DNA end match to TRBJ2-5. Germline V gives CDR1 SGHVS, CDR2 FQNEAQ. This CDR3 spans 13 amino acids. In DNA form, the CDR3 reads TGTGCCAGCAGCTTTTTCGTTAGAGAGACCCAGTACTTC. This sequence encodes CASSFFVRETQYF.

V and J are TRBV6-5 and TRBJ2-1; 10 bases agree with TRBD1. With 2 bases clipped from V and 2 bases from J, the junction kept 6 bases outside the gene matches. Germline assignment: CDR1 MNHEY and CDR2 SVGAGI. CDR3 length equals 17 residues. Here the CDR3 reads CASSYDRGHRPYNEQFF. In DNA form, the CDR3 reads TGTGCCAGCAGTTACGACAGGGGGCACCGTCCCTACAATGAGCAGTTCTTC.

This rearrangement joins TRBV7-2 to TRBJ2-3, with 14 bases aligning to TRBD2. The CDR3 loop spans 19 amino acids. Unmatched junction bases numbered 12, after V lost 4 bases and J lost 3 bases. CDR1 is SGHTA, CDR2 FQGNSA, per germline. DNA of the CDR3: TGTGCCAGCAGCTGGACCGGGACTAGCGGGAGAGGTGGGACAGATACGCAGTATTTT. It yields the protein CASSWTGTSGRGGTDTQYF.

This sequence joins TRBV7-3 and TRBJ2-4, with 8 bases identical to TRBD1. V shed 1 base, J shed 13 bases, and the junction held 9 bases outside the gene matches. CDR3 size: 14 residues. Germline CDR1 is SGHTA and CDR2 is FQGTGA. This chain's CDR3 is CASSLSSGGNEQYF. The CDR3 nucleotides read TGTGCCAGCAGCTTAAGTTCAGGGGGCAATGAGCAGTACTTC.

The gene calls are TRBV7-8 and TRBJ2-1, with 9 bases matching TRBD1. The DNA matches TRBJ2-7 better at its end, which makes the J call doubtful. Germline values: CDR1 SGHVS, CDR2 FQNEAQ. The CDR3 consists of 15 residues. CDR3 loop: CASSEGQGPSYEQYF. CDR3 coding DNA: TGTGCCAGCAGCGAAGGACAGGGGCCCTCCTACGAGCAGTACTTC.

This clonotype has just a few counts. This chain uses TRBV6-6 with TRBJ2-1; D unclear. Germline assignment: CDR1 MNHNY and CDR2 SVGAGI (reference sequence). This CDR3 has 13 amino acids. V shed 2 bases and J shed 5 bases, with 7 bases lying between them. CDR3 nucleotides: TGTGCCAGCAGTTACAGGGTCGACAATGAGCAGTTCTTC. This translates into CASSYRVDNEQFF.

This clonotype turned up a few times. V usage is TRBV7-2 and J usage is TRBJ1-1; 9 bases agree with TRBD1. The CDR3 extends over 16 amino acids. The ends lost 7 bases at V and 1 base at J; junction bases unmatched: 10. Germline V gene data show CDR1 as SGHTA and CDR2 as FQGNSA. In nucleotides, the CDR3 is TGTGCCAGCAATGCTCCGGGACAGGGTGCGAACACTGAAGCTTTCTTT. Translation: CASNAPGQGANTEAFF. Supplemented by reference TRBV7-2 and TRBJ1-1, the full variable domain reads GAGVSQSPSNKVTEKGKDVELRCDPISGHTALYWYRQSLGQGLEFLIYFQGNSAPDKSGLPSDRFSAERTGGSVSTLTIQRTQQEDSAVYLCASNAPGQGANTEAFFGQGTRLTVV.

V usage is TRBV11-2 and J usage is TRBJ2-5, with 12 bases that match TRBD2. The assigned J gene may be wrong: the sequence end matches TRBJ2-1 better. Germline assignment: CDR1 SGHAT and CDR2 FQNNGV. CDR3 size: 15 residues. CDR3 coding DNA: TGTGCCAGCAGCAATCTAGCGGGAGGGATCAATGAGCAGTTCTTC. Its protein is CASSNLAGGINEQFF.

The chain employs TRBV7-3 and TRBJ2-7; TRBD1 matches 8 bases. This CDR3 has 14 residues. Trimming removed 5 bases from V and 0 bases from J; junction bases left unmatched: 3. Germline V lookup: CDR1 SGHTA, CDR2 FQGTGA. The CDR3: CASSLDRDSYEQYF. The CDR3 nucleotides read TGTGCCAGCAGCCTGGACAGGGACTCCTACGAGCAGTACTTC.

This chain joins TRBV6-5 and TRBJ2-5, with TRBD1 as a possible D gene (6 bases). The end of the DNA fits TRBJ2-1 better, so the J call may be wrong. Per the germline V gene, CDR1 is MNHEY and CDR2 is SVGAGI. The CDR3 extends over 14 amino acids. CDR3 sequence: CASSYTQGYNEQFF. The CDR3 DNA is TGTGCCAGCAGTTACACCCAGGGGTACAATGAGCAGTTCTTC.

The CDR3 reads CASSLGGVGSEQYF. Here the CDR3 DNA reads TGTGCCAGCAGCTTAGGAGGAGTAGGTTCCGAGCAGTACTTC. The J gene is TRBJ2-7, the V gene TRBV7-6; no clear D. The CDR3 has 14 residues. CDR1 is SGHVS and CDR2 is FNYEAQ in the germline V gene. Trimming shortened V by 1 base and J by 6 bases, and 13 bases separated the two germline ends.

About this clonotype itself: Likely a read error: the CDR3 ends without its conserved phenylalanine or tryptophan. The DNA is omitted, as the CDR3 cannot be located on it reliably, and the CDR3 follows TCRdb's listing. This rearrangement joins TRBV7-2 to TRBJ2-6; the table gives TRBD1 as D, unverified against the DNA. The germline V gene encodes CDR1 SGHTA and CDR2 FQGNSA. Including both end residues, the CDR3 is 18 amino acids long. The CDR3 spells CASSPPVTRLYNEQFFGA.

Comments on this clonotype: This CDR3 fails to terminate in the conserved phenylalanine or tryptophan, so it likely reflects a read error. The DNA is left out, because the CDR3 cannot be placed on it with certainty; the CDR3 is given as TCRdb lists it. This rearrangement joins TRBV11-2 to TRBJ2-6; the table's D call of TRBD2 was not tested on the DNA. The CDR3 spans 19 amino acids, including both terminal residues. From germline, CDR1 is SGHAT and CDR2 FQNNGV. CDR3: CASSLDGASGSISEQYFGA.

This rearrangement joins TRBV7-2 to TRBJ2-3; the D is unclear. Trimming took off 0 bases at V and 2 bases at J, with 15 bases between the two ends. The CDR3 sequence is 17 residues long. The germline CDR1 and CDR2 sequences are SGHTA and FQGNSA. This CDR3 reads CASSLASGSTITDTQYF. As DNA, the CDR3 is TGTGCCAGCAGCTTAGCGTCCGGCTCCACAATCACAGATACGCAGTATTTT.

The chain links TRBV7-3 to TRBJ2-7; tentative D call: TRBD1 (5 bases). Germline V gene lookup returns CDR1 SGHTA and CDR2 FQGTGA. There are 15 residues in the CDR3. Between the trimmed V and J ends, which lost 5 bases and 2 bases, there was a span of 16 bases. The chain's CDR3 is CASSLRKGPAYEQYF. For the CDR3, the DNA is TGTGCCAGCAGCCTAAGGAAGGGGCCCGCCTACGAGCAGTACTTC.

The rearrangement joins TRBV7-8 to TRBJ1-3; D remains unclear. Germline lookup yields CDR1 SGHVS and CDR2 FQNEAQ. The CDR3 spans 16 residues. The V gene lost 2 bases and the J gene lost 0 bases, with 11 bases spanning the gap. The CDR3 sequence is CASSLPDGNSGNTIYF. CDR3 bases: TGTGCCAGCAGCTTACCGGACGGAAACTCTGGAAACACCATATATTTT. The variable domain in full, with the rest retrieved from reference TRBV7-8 and TRBJ1-3, is GAGVSQSPRYKVAKRGQDVALRCDPISGHVSLFWYQQALGQGPEFLTYFQNEAQLDKSGLPSDRFFAERPEGSVSTLKIQRTQQEDSAVYLCASSLPDGNSGNTIYFGEGSWLTVV.

This clonotype was counted a single time. The chain links TRBV3-1 to TRBJ2-1; no reliable D call. The J call may be faulty, since TRBJ2-5 better matches the DNA end. CDR3 length: 12 residues. From germline, CDR1 is LGHDT and CDR2 YNNKEL (reference sequence). This CDR3 is CASSPYGETQYF. CDR3 DNA sequence: TGTGCCAGCAGCCCCTATGGAGAGACCCAGTACTTC.

Comment on this clonotype: The junction departs from germline at one end; a sequencing error may be responsible. This chain connects TRBV5-1 to TRBJ2-5; 9 bases align to TRBD2. The DNA end favors TRBJ2-1, so the J call may be wrong. Germline-derived CDR1 and CDR2 are SGHRS and YFSETQ. The CDR3 contains 14 residues. The CDR3 DNA follows: TGTGCCAGCAGTGCGGGGGGGGACGTCAATGAGCAGTTCTTC. This encodes CASSAGGDVNEQFF.

In DNA form, the CDR3 reads TGTGCCAGCAGCTTAACAGGGGCTGGGGCCAACGTCCTGACTTTC. Its protein product is CASSLTGAGANVLTF. The rearrangement links TRBV6-8 to TRBJ2-6; TRBD1 agrees at 7 bases. Looked up from germline, CDR1 is MNHGY and CDR2 is SAAAGT. The CDR3 has 15 residues. V lost 6 bases and J lost 2; bases outside the gene matches: 4.

In this sample, this clonotype turned up a few times. The chain links TRBV28 to TRBJ2-7, with 10 bases identical to TRBD2. The J call could be wrong; TRBJ2-5 is a better fit for the DNA end. Germline-derived CDR1 and CDR2 are MDHEN and SYDVKM. The CDR3 covers 16 residues. The CDR3 region is CASSSPGTSDWETQYF. The CDR3 bases are TGTGCCAGCAGTTCCCCCGGGACTAGCGATTGGGAGACCCAGTACTTC.